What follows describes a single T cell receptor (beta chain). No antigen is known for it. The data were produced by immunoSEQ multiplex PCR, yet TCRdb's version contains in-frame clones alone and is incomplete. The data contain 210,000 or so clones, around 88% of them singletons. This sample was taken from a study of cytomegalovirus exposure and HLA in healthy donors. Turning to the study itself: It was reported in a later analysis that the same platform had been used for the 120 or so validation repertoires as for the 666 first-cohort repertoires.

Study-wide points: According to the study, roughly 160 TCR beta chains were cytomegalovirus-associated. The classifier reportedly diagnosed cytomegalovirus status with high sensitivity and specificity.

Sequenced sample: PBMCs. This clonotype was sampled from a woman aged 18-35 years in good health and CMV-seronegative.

The CDR3 region is CASSLEAGSYNEQFF. The CDR3 nucleotides read TGTGCCAGCAGCTTAGAGGCGGGATCCTACAATGAGCAGTTCTTC. The chain is built from TRBV11-2 and TRBJ2-1, with a possible D match to TRBD2 (6 bases). This CDR3 comprises 15 residues. Per the germline V gene, CDR1 is SGHAT and CDR2 is FQNNGV. Trimming removed 0 bases from V and 1 base from J, with 7 bases in between.